The rows below give T cell receptor beta chains drawn from one sample of a study of T cells after yellow fever vaccination. TCRdb analysed the 5' RACE reads with MiXCR anew, one entry per CDR3 protein. The sample has just over 250,000 distinct CDR3 sequences, 5.2% seen once. The sequences come from CD4+ T cells sorted from PBMCs, collected on the day of the yellow fever booster vaccination. The source is a man between 18 and 29 years old who received the YFV17D yellow fever vaccine. The CDR3 runs from the conserved cysteine through the conserved F or W. A D gene is named only where the DNA matches it firmly. For some rows the clone size is stated as once, few or many, or as a class when expanded; others skip it.

cdr3_length	clone_size	d_call	v_call	j_call	cdr3_nt	cdr3_aa
16	many	NA	TRBV5-1	TRBJ2-4	TGCGCCAGCAGCTTGGCCGTACGACAGGGAGGTAACATTCAGTACTTC	CASSLAVRQGGNIQYF
10	many	NA	TRBV6-6	TRBJ1-5	TGTGCCGTCGGGGGTCAGCCCCAGCATTTT	CAVGGQPQHF
13	few	NA	TRBV9	TRBJ1-6	TGTGCCAGCGCACGGAATATTGATTCACCCCTCCACTTT	CASARNIDSPLHF
15	few	NA	TRBV6-5	TRBJ1-1	TGTGCCAGCAGTTACTCTCGGGGGGCATTCACTGAAGCTTTCTTT	CASSYSRGAFTEAFF
15	NA	NA	TRBV28	TRBJ1-4	TGTGCCAGCAGACTCGAGGGTACAACTAATGAAAAACTGTTTTTT	CASRLEGTTNEKLFF
14	few	TRBD1	TRBV15	TRBJ2-1	TGTGCCACCAGCAACCGGGACAGGGGGAATGAGCAGTTCTTC	CATSNRDRGNEQFF
14	NA	NA	TRBV3-1	TRBJ2-2	TGTGCCAGCAGCCAAAGTGTAAACACCGGGGAGCTGTTTTTT	CASSQSVNTGELFF
14	many	NA	TRBV12-3/TRBV12-4	TRBJ2-2	TGTGCCAGCAGTTTTTCAGGGGTGTACGGGGAGCTGTTTTTT	CASSFSGVYGELFF
15	many	NA	TRBV12-3/TRBV12-4	TRBJ1-5	TGTGCCAGCAGTTTCGGCAGGGGATCCAATCAGCCCCAGCATTTT	CASSFGRGSNQPQHF
13	NA	NA	TRBV19	TRBJ2-2	TGTGCCGCCGTGGCAGGGAACACCGGGGAGCTGTTTTTT	CAAVAGNTGELFF